A single sample gave rise to the 7 T cell receptor beta chains below, sequenced in a study of post-analysis software for immune sequencing data. Study-level findings and limits: A handful of TRBV segments were significantly more frequent in patients than in controls. TRBV5-6, TRBV5-1 and TRBV20-1 were among these segments.

Incorporated into the TCR beta cDNA libraries were unique molecular identifiers, which served to reduce PCR and sequencing biases. TCRdb analysed the PCR reads with MiXCR anew, one entry per CDR3 protein. The data hold about 770,000 distinct CDR3 sequences, with around 42% observed a single time. Their antigens are not known. Sequenced material: blood. The receptors here all came from a girl aged 5-17 years with multiple sclerosis.

This clonotype was observed at least ten times. V and J are TRBV24-1 and TRBJ2-1, with D possibly matching TRBD1 (6 bases). Germline V gene lookup returns CDR1 KGHDR and CDR2 SFDVKD. CDR3 length equals 14 residues. The V and J ends lost 8 bases and 0 bases respectively, with 10 bases between them. In DNA form, the CDR3 reads TGTGCCACCATGGCGGACAGCTCCTACAATGAGCAGTTCTTC. Residues: CATMADSSYNEQFF.

The chain couples TRBV10-2 to TRBJ2-5, with TRBD2 matching over 7 bases. This CDR3 comprises 16 residues. Germline loops: CDR1 WSHSY, CDR2 SAAADI. The J segment lost 7 bases and the V segment lost 5 bases, leaving 16 bases of the junction unmatched. CDR3 protein: CASSSGLDSLGGTQYF. The CDR3 nucleotides read TGCGCCAGCAGTTCCGGACTAGACAGCCTTGGGGGGACCCAGTACTTC.

The chain recombines TRBV5-4 with TRBJ1-4, with D unclear. The V end lost 4 bases, the J end lost 0 bases, and 10 bases lay between the germline ends. CDR3 length equals 15 residues. Germline CDR1 is SGHNT and CDR2 is YYREEE (reference sequence). For the CDR3, the DNA is TGTGCCAGCAGCCTAGACCTCTCAACTAATGAAAAACTGTTTTTT. Translating gives CASSLDLSTNEKLFF.

There are many counts of this clonotype. The gene calls are TRBV10-3 and TRBJ1-2, with 7 positions matching TRBD1. The germline V gene encodes CDR1 ENHRY and CDR2 SYGVKD. This CDR3 has 12 amino acids. CDR3 sequence: CASRQGDYGYTF. CDR3 nucleotide sequence: TGTGCATCGAGACAGGGAGATTATGGCTACACCTTC.

V and J are TRBV10-3 and TRBJ2-3; 9 bases line up with TRBD2. With V trimmed by 5 bases and J by 2 bases, 2 bases remained unmatched. CDR1 is ENHRY and CDR2 is SYGVKD in the germline V gene. The CDR3 runs to 14 residues. CDR3 region: CAISIAGDTDTQYF. The CDR3 DNA is TGTGCCATCAGTATAGCGGGAGACACAGATACGCAGTATTTT.

The chain has TRBV7-3 and TRBJ2-3; D gene ambiguous. This CDR3 region has 16 residues. The V gene lost 4 bases and the J gene lost 0 bases, with 14 bases spanning the gap. Germline values: CDR1 SGHTA, CDR2 FQGTGA. CDR3 region: CASSSWPARSTDTQYF. CDR3 DNA sequence: TGTGCCAGCAGCTCATGGCCGGCCCGAAGCACAGATACGCAGTATTTT.

The chain uses TRBV4-2 and TRBJ1-2; D perhaps matches TRBD1 (5 bases). Trimming left V 0 bases short and J 3 bases short, with 11 bases between. The CDR3 runs 15 residues. The germline gives CDR1 LGHNA, CDR2 YNFKEQ. CDR3 amino acids: CASSQDWGADYGYTF. CDR3 coding DNA: TGTGCCAGCAGCCAAGATTGGGGCGCAGACTATGGCTACACCTTC.